This T cell receptor (beta chain) stems from a study of CD8 T cells in Susac syndrome. This CDR3 has 17 residues. After removal of 3 bases from V and 0 bases from J, the junction contained 7 bases not matched to a gene. The germline V gene has CDR1 ENHRY and CDR2 SYGVKD. Reverse transcription of about 0.45 to 1 ug RNA was performed with random hexamers. TCRdb used MiXCR to reprocess the immunoSEQ multiplex PCR reads, holding one entry per CDR3 protein. The sample holds roughly 150,000 distinct CDR3 sequences, about 94% seen once. The TCR was taken from a human donor with multiple sclerosis. Specimen: CD8+ T cells from PBMCs. J is TRBJ2-3 and V is TRBV10-3; 9 nucleotides agree with TRBD2. The DNA for the CDR3 is TGTGCCATCAGTGAAGGGATAGCGGGGGCCAGCACAGATACGCAGTATTTT. Its translation: CAISEGIAGASTDTQYF.